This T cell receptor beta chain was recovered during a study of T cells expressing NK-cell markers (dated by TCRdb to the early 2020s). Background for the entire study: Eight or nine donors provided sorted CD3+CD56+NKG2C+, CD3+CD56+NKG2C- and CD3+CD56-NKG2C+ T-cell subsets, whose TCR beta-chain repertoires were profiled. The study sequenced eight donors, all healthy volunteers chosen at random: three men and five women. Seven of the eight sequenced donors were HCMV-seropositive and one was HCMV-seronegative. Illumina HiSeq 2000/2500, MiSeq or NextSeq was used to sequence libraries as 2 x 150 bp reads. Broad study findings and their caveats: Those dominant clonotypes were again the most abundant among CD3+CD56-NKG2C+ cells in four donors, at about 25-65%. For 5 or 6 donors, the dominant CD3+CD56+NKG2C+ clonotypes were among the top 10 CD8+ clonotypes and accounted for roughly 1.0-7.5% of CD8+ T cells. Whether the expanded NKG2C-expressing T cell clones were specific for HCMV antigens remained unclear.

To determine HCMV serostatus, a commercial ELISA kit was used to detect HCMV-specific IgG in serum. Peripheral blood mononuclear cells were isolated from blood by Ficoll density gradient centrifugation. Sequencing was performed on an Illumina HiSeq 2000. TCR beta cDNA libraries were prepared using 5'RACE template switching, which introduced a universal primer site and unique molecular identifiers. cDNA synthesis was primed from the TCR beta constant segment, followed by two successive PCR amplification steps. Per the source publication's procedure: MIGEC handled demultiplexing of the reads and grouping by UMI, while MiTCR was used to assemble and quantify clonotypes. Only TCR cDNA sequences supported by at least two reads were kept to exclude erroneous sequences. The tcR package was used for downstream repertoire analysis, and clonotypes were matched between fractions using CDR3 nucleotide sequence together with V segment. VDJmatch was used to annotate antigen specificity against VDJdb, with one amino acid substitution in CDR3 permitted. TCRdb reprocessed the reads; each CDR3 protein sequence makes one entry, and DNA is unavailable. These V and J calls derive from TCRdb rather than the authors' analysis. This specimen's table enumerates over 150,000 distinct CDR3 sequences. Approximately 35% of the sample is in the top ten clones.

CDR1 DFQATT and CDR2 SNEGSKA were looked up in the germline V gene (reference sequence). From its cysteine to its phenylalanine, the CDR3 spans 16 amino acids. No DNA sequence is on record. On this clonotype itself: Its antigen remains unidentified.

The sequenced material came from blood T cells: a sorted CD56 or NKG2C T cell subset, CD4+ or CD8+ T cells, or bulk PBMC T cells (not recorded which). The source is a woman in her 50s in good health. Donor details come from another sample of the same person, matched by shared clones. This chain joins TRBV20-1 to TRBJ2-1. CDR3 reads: CSARDDWREFHNEQFF.